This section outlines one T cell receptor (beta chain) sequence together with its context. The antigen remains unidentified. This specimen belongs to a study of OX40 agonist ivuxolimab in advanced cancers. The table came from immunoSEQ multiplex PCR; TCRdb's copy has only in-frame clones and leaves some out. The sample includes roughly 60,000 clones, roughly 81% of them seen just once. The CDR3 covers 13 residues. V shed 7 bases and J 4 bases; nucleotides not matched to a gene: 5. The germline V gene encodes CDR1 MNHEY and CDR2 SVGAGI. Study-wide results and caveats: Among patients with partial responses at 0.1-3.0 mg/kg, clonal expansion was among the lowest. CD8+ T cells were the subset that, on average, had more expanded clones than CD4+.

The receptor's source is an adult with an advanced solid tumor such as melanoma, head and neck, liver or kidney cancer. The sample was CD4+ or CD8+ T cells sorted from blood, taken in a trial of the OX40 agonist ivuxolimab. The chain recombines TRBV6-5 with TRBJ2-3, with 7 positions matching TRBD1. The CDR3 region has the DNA TGTGCCAGCAAACCGACAGGGTCAGATACGCAGTATTTT. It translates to CASKPTGSDTQYF.